The next 30 T cell receptor beta chains were all read from a single sample in a study of early T cells in non-severe SARS-CoV-2 infection. MiXCR, applied by TCRdb to the 5' RACE reads, yields one record per CDR3 protein. The table shows just under 65,000 distinct CDR3 sequences, with approximately 9.2% occurring only once. The sample consisted of whole blood, taken at baseline. The source of these receptors is an adult who was a healthcare worker with PCR-confirmed SARS-CoV-2 infection or an uninfected control (not recorded which).

This clonotype was observed a single time. The chain couples TRBV19 to TRBJ1-5; no clear D. This CDR3 spans 16 amino acids. The germline V gene encodes CDR1 LNHDA and CDR2 SQIVND (reference sequence). The V end lost 3 bases, the J end lost 0 bases, and 12 bases lay between the germline ends. DNA for the CDR3: TGTGCCAGTAGTATGGCCGGGATTGGTAGCAATCAGCCCCAGCATTTT. This translates into CASSMAGIGSNQPQHF.

This clonotype has at least ten counts. For the CDR3, the DNA is TGTGCCAGCAGCTCTCGAAGACAGGGGATGAGGGCAGATACGCAGTATTTT. The encoded protein is CASSSRRQGMRADTQYF. V usage is TRBV5-4 and J usage is TRBJ2-3; 8 bases match TRBD1. The CDR3 extends over 17 amino acids. Germline V gives CDR1 SGHNT, CDR2 YYREEE (reference sequence). Trimming took 3 bases from V and 4 from J; bases not matched to a gene: 13.

The chain uses TRBV5-4 and TRBJ2-7, with D hard to call. The CDR3 consists of 14 residues. V was trimmed by 5 bases and J by 0 bases, leaving 12 bases between them. In germline, CDR1 is SGHNT, CDR2 YYREEE (reference sequence). For the CDR3, the DNA is TGTGCCAGCAGGCCCGATCTTCCCTCCTACGAGCAGTACTTC. This translates into CASRPDLPSYEQYF.

The chain uses TRBV27 and TRBJ2-5; 8 nucleotides align to TRBD2. The J segment lost 2 bases and the V segment lost 6 bases, leaving 8 bases of the junction unmatched. The germline V gene encodes CDR1 MNHEY and CDR2 SMNVEV (reference sequence). CDR3 length equals 15 residues. The CDR3 sequence is CASRPAGVGQETQYF. CDR3 coding DNA: TGTGCCAGCAGGCCAGCGGGAGTAGGGCAAGAGACCCAGTACTTC.

Many counts were recorded for this clonotype. The genes are TRBV9 and TRBJ1-4; D gene ambiguous. The CDR3 is 14 residues long. The V end lost 0 bases, the J end lost 8 bases, and 11 bases lay between the germline ends. Germline V CDR1 and CDR2: SGDLS, YYNGEE. This CDR3 is CASSVGQHMEKLFF. CDR3 bases: TGTGCCAGCAGCGTAGGCCAGCACATGGAAAAACTGTTTTTT.

This clonotype was seen many times. This chain links TRBV6-6 with TRBJ2-2; D uncertain. Germline loops: CDR1 MNHNY, CDR2 SVGAGI (reference sequence). Trimming pared 6 bases from V and 2 bases from J, leaving 16 bases between. The CDR3 runs to 16 residues. The CDR3 sequence is CASSHAVAGNTGELFF. The CDR3 DNA reads TGTGCCAGCAGCCACGCGGTAGCTGGAAACACCGGGGAGCTGTTTTTT.

This clonotype was counted between two and nine times. CDR3: CASSLKGQGTYEQYF. CDR3 in DNA: TGTGCCAGCAGTTTAAAGGGACAGGGCACTTACGAGCAGTACTTC. The chain links TRBV27 to TRBJ2-7; 9 nucleotides align to TRBD1. Germline CDR1 reads MNHEY; CDR2 reads SMNVEV (reference sequence). The CDR3 length is 15 residues. V lost 2 bases, J lost 4 bases, and 6 bases stayed unmatched.

This clonotype was observed many times. This chain uses TRBV7-2 with TRBJ2-1, with a tentative D call TRBD2 (5 bases). Trimming shortened V by 1 base and J by 7 bases, and 8 bases separated the two germline ends. Germline V gene sequence: CDR1 SGHTA, CDR2 FQGNSA. This CDR3 has 13 amino acids. DNA of the CDR3: TGTGCCAGCAGCTTAGAAGCGGAAAATGAGCAGTTCTTC. Protein product: CASSLEAENEQFF.

The CDR3 DNA is TGTGCCAGCAGCAGGGGCAGCCCGAACACTGAAGCTTTCTTT. This translates into CASSRGSPNTEAFF. The chain combines TRBV7-9 with TRBJ1-1; D might be TRBD1 (5 bases). V was clipped by 5 bases and J by 1 base, with 11 bases between them. CDR1 is SEHNR and CDR2 is FQNEAQ in the germline V gene (reference sequence). The CDR3 runs 14 residues.

This clonotype occurred many times. The genes are TRBV29-1 and TRBJ2-1, with a tentative D call TRBD2 (6 bases). The CDR3 length is 13 residues. Germline V CDR1 and CDR2: SQVTM, ANQGSEA. V lost 7 bases, J lost 6 bases, and 16 bases lay in between. The CDR3 region has the DNA TGCAGCGCCGAAGGTCTAGCGACCAATGAGCAGTTCTTC. Its protein is CSAEGLATNEQFF.

This chain links TRBV5-1 with TRBJ2-5; the D gene is possibly TRBD2 (5 bases). V lost 6 bases and J 5 bases, leaving 20 bases between the germline ends. In germline, CDR1 is SGHRS, CDR2 YFSETQ. This CDR3 is built from 15 residues. The CDR3 here is CASKVTGGSVETQYF. For the CDR3, the DNA is TGCGCCAGCAAGGTGACGGGTGGGAGTGTGGAGACCCAGTACTTC.

There are many counts of this clonotype. The chain joins TRBV20-1 to TRBJ2-3; no clear D gene. Germline-derived CDR1 and CDR2 are DFQATT and SNEGSKA (reference sequence). V was trimmed by 2 bases and J by 2 bases, leaving 5 bases between them. The CDR3 contains 12 residues. CDR3 residues: CSARPDTDTQYF. CDR3 DNA: TGCAGTGCTAGACCGGACACAGATACGCAGTATTTT.

In this sample, this clonotype turned up a few times. The chain combines TRBV7-2 with TRBJ2-1; no firm D call. The CDR3 runs to 16 residues. The V gene lost 2 bases and the J gene lost 6 bases, with 17 bases spanning the gap. The germline CDR1 and CDR2 sequences are SGHTA and FQGNSA. The DNA for the CDR3 is TGTGCCAGCAGCTTAAGGACCCGTCGAGCGCGCAATGAGCAGTTCTTC. The encoded protein is CASSLRTRRARNEQFF.

This clonotype occurred a few times. The CDR3: CASSLVRGGDEQFF. In DNA, the CDR3 is TGTGCCAGCAGTTTAGTCCGGGGAGGCGATGAGCAGTTCTTC. This chain joins TRBV12-3 or TRBV12-4 and TRBJ2-1; a possible D gene is TRBD2 (6 bases). V shed 1 base and J shed 8 bases, with 12 bases lying between them. The length of the CDR3 is 14 residues.

This clonotype came up a few times. CDR3 DNA: TGCGCCAGCAGTGACATGGCGGGAGTAAGGGCCAGGGAGCAGTTCTTC. Translated: CASSDMAGVRAREQFF. The J gene is TRBJ2-1, the V gene TRBV10-2; 7 bases are a match to TRBD2. Germline V CDR1 and CDR2: WSHSY, SAAADI. The CDR3 runs 16 residues. With 3 bases clipped from V and 10 bases from J, the junction kept 15 bases outside the gene matches.

This clonotype came up many times. V usage is TRBV12-3 or TRBV12-4 and J usage is TRBJ2-1; 7 bases are shared with TRBD2. V lost 5 bases to trimming and J lost 8 bases; unmatched junction nucleotides: 12. This CDR3 spans 15 amino acids. The CDR3 nucleotides read TGTGCCAGCAGTCCCGGGACTACCTTCTCCGATGAGCAGTTCTTC. It yields the protein CASSPGTTFSDEQFF.

Only a few counts were recorded for this clonotype. The chain is built from TRBV6-5 and TRBJ2-7; 10 bases match TRBD2. The CDR3 is 13 amino acids. Per germline, CDR1 MNHEY and CDR2 SVGAGI. J lost 1 base, V lost 10 bases, and 4 bases had no gene match. The CDR3 nucleotides read TGTGCCACCCGGACTAGCGGATCCTACGAGCAGTACTTC. It specifies CATRTSGSYEQYF.

The chain links TRBV24-1 to TRBJ2-7; D remains unclear. Trimming removed 5 bases at V and 3 bases at J, with 16 bases between. CDR1 is KGHDR and CDR2 is SFDVKD in the germline V gene. The CDR3 extends over 15 amino acids. CDR3: CATSGLYGDGYEQYF. CDR3 nucleotide sequence: TGTGCCACCAGTGGTCTCTACGGAGACGGCTACGAGCAGTACTTC.

The chain carries TRBV13 and TRBJ1-2; 7 nucleotides line up with TRBD1. The CDR3 runs to 14 residues. V trimming: 6 bases; J trimming: 2 bases; junction bases outside the gene matches: 6. Germline V lookup: CDR1 PRHDT, CDR2 FYEKMQ (reference sequence). The CDR3 nucleotides read TGTGCCAGCAGTCGCGGGACAGCAAACTATGGCTACACCTTC. This translates into CASSRGTANYGYTF.

The table lists this clonotype with a few counts. The chain uses TRBV4-2 and TRBJ2-7; TRBD1 might be the D (5 bases). Germline loops: CDR1 LGHNA, CDR2 YNFKEQ. V lost 0 bases and J lost 3, with 12 bases in between. The CDR3 is made up of 15 amino acids. CDR3 amino acids: CASSQDGAKDYEQYF. CDR3 coding DNA: TGTGCCAGCAGCCAAGATGGGGCGAAGGACTACGAGCAGTACTTC.

This clonotype was observed a few times. The chain employs TRBV20-1 and TRBJ2-7; D gene unclear. The CDR3 has 14 amino acids. Per germline, CDR1 DFQATT and CDR2 SNEGSKA (reference sequence). V dropped 2 bases and J dropped 3 bases, with 14 bases sitting between them. The CDR3 DNA reads TGCAGTGCTAGAATTGGCGGTTTAAACTACGAGCAGTACTTC. Its protein product is CSARIGGLNYEQYF.

The gene calls are TRBV12-3 or TRBV12-4 and TRBJ2-5; a weak D match, TRBD2 (6 bases). Trimming took off 1 base at V and 1 base at J, with 13 bases between the two ends. This CDR3 contains 16 residues. The CDR3 nucleotides are TGTGCCAGCAGTTTAGTGGGTAGCGGCCTCCAAGAGACCCAGTACTTC. Translation gives CASSLVGSGLQETQYF.

This clonotype has a count of ten or more. The V gene is TRBV27, the J gene TRBJ2-2, with 8 bases matching TRBD1. From germline, CDR1 is MNHEY and CDR2 SMNVEV (reference sequence). Losses at the gene ends were 6 bases for V and 4 bases for J; bases not matched to a gene: 7. The CDR3 has 15 amino acids. CDR3 protein: CASSPGTGSTGELFF. In DNA, the CDR3 is TGTGCCAGCAGCCCCGGGACAGGTTCCACCGGGGAGCTGTTTTTT.

In its sample, this clonotype was seen many times. This sequence joins TRBV7-6 and TRBJ2-2, with no clear D. Trimming pared 4 bases from V and 6 bases from J, leaving 15 bases between. Germline CDR1 reads SGHVS; CDR2 reads FNYEAQ. This CDR3 is built from 15 residues. The CDR3 is CASSSTPRASGELFF. The CDR3 region has the DNA TGTGCCAGCAGCTCAACCCCCCGAGCTTCCGGGGAGCTGTTTTTT.

The chain carries TRBV6-5 and TRBJ1-1, with 10 positions matching TRBD1. Germline CDR1 and CDR2: MNHEY and SVGAGI. J lost 3 bases, V lost 6 bases, and 10 bases had no gene match. The CDR3 contains 16 residues. Here the CDR3 reads CASRLRDRGSDTEAFF. The CDR3, as DNA: TGTGCCAGCAGGCTTCGGGACAGGGGTTCGGACACTGAAGCTTTCTTT.

This clonotype came up many times. CDR3 bases: TGTGCCACCGAAGGGACTACCTACACCGGGGAGCTGTTTTTT. Amino acids: CATEGTTYTGELFF. The chain carries TRBV24-1 and TRBJ2-2, with TRBD2 matching over 7 bases. Germline V CDR1 and CDR2: KGHDR, SFDVKD. V dropped 9 bases and J dropped 3; count of bases not matched to a gene: 6. This CDR3 has 14 residues.

The chain joins TRBV5-1 to TRBJ2-1, with D possibly being TRBD1 (7 bases). Germline loops: CDR1 SGHRS, CDR2 YFSETQ. The length of the CDR3 is 18 residues. V was cut by 1 base and J by 0 bases, with 17 bases left in between. The CDR3 spells CASSLNPTRDSSYNEQFF. The DNA for the CDR3 is TGCGCCAGCAGCTTGAATCCCACGCGGGACAGCTCCTACAATGAGCAGTTCTTC.

The sample holds many counts of this clonotype. This chain uses TRBV3-1 with TRBJ2-4, with a possible D match to TRBD1 (7 bases). Trimming shortened V by 0 bases and J by 0 bases, and 12 bases separated the two germline ends. Germline V gene data show CDR1 as LGHDT and CDR2 as YNNKEL (reference sequence). This CDR3 spans 17 amino acids. For the CDR3, the DNA is TGTGCCAGCAGCCAAGAGGAGGGGGCGTTAGCCAAAAACATTCAGTACTTC. The encoded protein is CASSQEEGALAKNIQYF.

This clonotype was detected ten times or more. The J gene is TRBJ2-7, the V gene TRBV7-2, with 9 bases fitting TRBD2. Per the germline V gene, CDR1 is SGHTA and CDR2 is FQGNSA. The length of the CDR3 is 17 residues. The V segment lost 1 base and the J segment 2 bases; nucleotides outside the gene matches: 9. CDR3: CASSLVGSGRGAYEQYF. CDR3 coding DNA: TGTGCCAGCAGCTTAGTGGGTAGCGGGAGAGGGGCCTACGAGCAGTACTTC.

The V gene is TRBV5-1, the J gene TRBJ2-3; 8 positions match TRBD1. This CDR3 has 13 amino acids. J was trimmed by 9 bases and V by 4 bases; bases with no gene match: 7. Germline loops: CDR1 SGHRS, CDR2 YFSETQ. This CDR3 is CASSPGQEDTQYF. The CDR3 DNA reads as TGCGCCAGCAGCCCGGGACAGGAGGACACGCAGTATTTT.